These 21 T cell receptor beta chains came from one sample sequenced in a study of CD8 T cells in Susac syndrome. The RNA input was roughly 0.45 to 1 ug, and it was reverse transcribed with random hexamers. Each CDR3 protein gets one entry after TCRdb re-called the immunoSEQ multiplex PCR reads with MiXCR. The sample lists under 200,000 distinct CDR3 sequences, 85% to 95% seen once, with around 0.1% in the top ten. Sequenced: CD4+ T cells from PBMCs. These TCRs come from a human donor in good health.

This clonotype was detected only a few times. The rearrangement links TRBV12-3 or TRBV12-4 to TRBJ1-2; D may be TRBD1 (5 bases). Trimming pared 5 bases from V and 2 bases from J, leaving 9 bases between. This CDR3 is 13 amino acids long. The CDR3 DNA is TGTGCCAGCAGTCAGGGCTTGAACTATGGCTACACCTTC. This sequence encodes CASSQGLNYGYTF.

J is TRBJ2-1 and V is TRBV4-2; 8 bases map to TRBD2. The V gene's germline CDR1 is LGHNA and CDR2 YNFKEQ. The CDR3 sequence is 13 residues long. V was pared by 3 bases and J by 12 bases, with 7 bases of the junction left unmatched. CDR3 sequence (DNA): TGTGCCAGCAGCCACGAACCGGGACTAGGGCAGTTCTTC. This sequence encodes CASSHEPGLGQFF.

The V and J genes are TRBV29-1 and TRBJ2-1; TRBD2 matches 7 bases. Germline trimming cut 3 bases from V and 9 bases from J; bases unmatched to any gene: 5. The CDR3 loop spans 12 amino acids. Germline V gene lookup returns CDR1 SQVTM and CDR2 ANQGSEA. In nucleotides, the CDR3 is TGCAGCGTTGAGTGGGAGGGCGGTGAGCAGTTCTTC. Translating gives CSVEWEGGEQFF.

The V call is TRBV12-3 or TRBV12-4, the J call TRBJ2-3; tentative D call: TRBD1 (6 bases). This CDR3 region has 13 residues. V was shortened by 5 bases and J by 6 bases, with 12 bases between the two germline ends. The CDR3 region is CASSPRDMDTQYF. DNA of the CDR3: TGTGCCAGCAGTCCCCGGGACATGGATACGCAGTATTTT.

This chain joins TRBV7-2 and TRBJ2-5, with 7 bases identical to TRBD1. The CDR3 spans 15 residues. Germline values: CDR1 SGHTA, CDR2 FQGNSA. Trimming took 7 bases from V and 5 from J; bases not matched to a gene: 13. The CDR3 nucleotides are TGTGCCAGCACTTCTCTGGGACAGCAGTGGGAGACCCAGTACTTC. It encodes CASTSLGQQWETQYF.

This chain connects TRBV7-9 to TRBJ2-1; the D gene could be TRBD1 or TRBD2 (6 bases each). Germline V lookup: CDR1 SEHNR, CDR2 FQNEAQ (reference sequence). CDR3 length: 14 amino acids. V dropped 5 bases and J dropped 9 bases, with 17 bases sitting between them. The CDR3 here is CASSPRGASGEQFF. The CDR3 bases are TGTGCCAGCAGCCCGAGGGGGGCATCGGGTGAGCAGTTCTTC.

The chain links TRBV30 to TRBJ2-6; D gene uncertain. CDR1 GTSNPN and CDR2 SVGIG come from the germline V gene (reference sequence). The CDR3 runs to 13 residues. With 5 bases removed from V and 0 bases from J, the gap between germline ends came to 5 bases. CDR3 nucleotide sequence: TGTGCCTGGCGCCTCTCTGGGGCCAACGTCCTGACTTTC. Its protein product is CAWRLSGANVLTF.

The chain carries TRBV3-1 and TRBJ2-1, with TRBD2 matching 7 bases. Trimming took 3 bases from V and 4 from J; bases not matched to a gene: 3. Germline V gives CDR1 LGHDT, CDR2 YNNKEL (reference sequence). The CDR3 totals 14 residues. CDR3 coding DNA: TGTGCCAGCAGCCAGCGGGGAGGGTACAATGAGCAGTTCTTC. This translates into CASSQRGGYNEQFF.

The V call is TRBV15, the J call TRBJ1-6, with D maybe TRBD1 (5 bases). This CDR3 region has 15 residues. Trimming pared 5 bases from V and 7 bases from J, leaving 15 bases between. Germline lookup yields CDR1 LNHNV and CDR2 YYDKDF (reference sequence). The CDR3 DNA reads TGTGCCACCAGCGGCGGGACGGTAGTAAATTCACCCCTCCACTTT. Translated: CATSGGTVVNSPLHF.

The chain joins TRBV4-2 to TRBJ2-3, with TRBD2 matching over 11 bases. Trimming at V came to 4 bases and at J to 1 base, leaving 4 bases not matched to a gene. Germline loops: CDR1 LGHNA, CDR2 YNFKEQ. The CDR3 is 16 amino acids. The CDR3 here is CASSPLAGGGTDTQYF. CDR3 bases: TGTGCCAGCAGCCCTCTAGCGGGAGGTGGCACAGATACGCAGTATTTT.

The rearrangement uses TRBV20-1 and TRBJ2-7; no definite D call. Germline CDR1 reads DFQATT; CDR2 reads SNEGSKA (reference sequence). The ends were cut back, 0 bases at V and 4 bases at J, with 7 bases in the middle. The CDR3 extends over 12 amino acids. CDR3 DNA sequence: TGCAGTGCTAGAGAAGCCGAATACGAGCAGTACTTC. Translation: CSAREAEYEQYF.

This chain links TRBV27 with TRBJ2-7; D possibly matches TRBD1 or TRBD2 (5 bases each). This CDR3 spans 15 amino acids. The V and J ends lost 4 bases and 1 base respectively, with 14 bases between them. Germline CDR1 reads MNHEY; CDR2 reads SMNVEV (reference sequence). DNA for the CDR3: TGTGCCAGCAGTTCCCCGGGACGAAAGTCCTACGAGCAGTACGTC. Residues: CASSSPGRKSYEQYV.

The CDR3 sequence is CSGVDGGPKEQFF. For the CDR3, the DNA is TGCAGCGGAGTCGATGGCGGGCCGAAAGAGCAGTTCTTC. The chain uses TRBV29-1 and TRBJ2-1, with D perhaps matching TRBD2 (5 bases). The CDR3 is 13 residues long. The V end lost 7 bases, the J end lost 10 bases, and 20 bases lay between the germline ends. Per the germline V gene, CDR1 is SQVTM and CDR2 is ANQGSEA.

The chain carries TRBV3-1 and TRBJ2-5, with no clear D. This CDR3 contains 12 residues. V was shortened by 4 bases and J by 4 bases, with 7 bases between the two germline ends. The germline V gene encodes CDR1 LGHDT and CDR2 YNNKEL (reference sequence). Written as DNA, the CDR3 is TGTGCCAGCAGCCCATCCTCAGAGACCCAGTACTTC. Amino acid sequence: CASSPSSETQYF.

This chain connects TRBV29-1 to TRBJ2-1, with TRBD2 matching over 9 bases. The length of the CDR3 is 15 residues. The germline CDR1 and CDR2 sequences are SQVTM and ANQGSEA. The ends lost 3 bases at V and 4 bases at J; junction bases unmatched: 7. CDR3 DNA: TGCAGCGTTGAGGGGCTAGCGGGATGGTACAATGAGCAGTTCTTC. It codes for CSVEGLAGWYNEQFF.

The rearrangement uses TRBV18 and TRBJ2-2, with a possible D match to TRBD1 (7 bases). The CDR3 covers 17 residues. Germline CDR1 is KGHSH and CDR2 is LQKENI. Trimming left V 8 bases short and J 2 bases short, with 21 bases between. The CDR3 spells CASPSSEQGTNTGELFF. The CDR3 DNA reads TGTGCCAGCCCTTCATCCGAACAGGGGACTAACACCGGGGAGCTGTTTTTT. The complete variable domain, with remaining parts taken from reference TRBV18 and TRBJ2-2, reads NAGVMQNPRHLVRRRGQEARLRCSPMKGHSHVYWYRQLPEEGLKFMVYLQKENIIDESGMPKERFSAEFPKEGPSILRIQQVVRGDSAAYFCASPSSEQGTNTGELFFGEGSRLTVL.

The V call is TRBV20-1, the J call TRBJ1-2; a weak D match, TRBD1 (6 bases). V was clipped by 5 bases and J by 8 bases, with 12 bases between them. The CDR3 totals 11 residues. CDR1 and CDR2 (germline): DFQATT, SNEGSKA (reference sequence). The CDR3 reads CSAVDRWGYTF. DNA for the CDR3: TGCAGTGCTGTTGACAGGTGGGGCTACACCTTC.

This chain joins TRBV12-3 or TRBV12-4 and TRBJ2-6; 8 positions agree with TRBD1. The trim removed 3 bases at V and 0 bases at J, leaving 4 bases unmatched. This CDR3 has 17 amino acids. CDR3 sequence (DNA): TGTGCCAGCAGTTTCGGACAGGGAAACTCTGGGGCCAACGTCCTGACTTTC. It is translated as CASSFGQGNSGANVLTF.

The gene calls are TRBV20-1 and TRBJ2-1; tentative D call: TRBD2 (6 bases). Per germline, CDR1 DFQATT and CDR2 SNEGSKA (reference sequence). The ends were cut back, 7 bases at V and 7 bases at J, with 17 bases in the middle. This CDR3 is built from 13 residues. The CDR3 protein is CSVLGGVTNEQFF. The CDR3 bases are TGCAGTGTCCTTGGCGGGGTAACGAATGAGCAGTTCTTC.

The V gene is TRBV6-6, the J gene TRBJ2-7, with D hard to call. Germline CDR1 and CDR2: MNHNY and SVGAGI (reference sequence). V dropped 0 bases and J dropped 2 bases, with 14 bases sitting between them. The CDR3 runs 16 residues. The CDR3 is CASSYSSRKLTYEQYF. The CDR3 DNA follows: TGTGCCAGCAGTTACTCGTCAAGGAAACTTACCTACGAGCAGTACTTC.

The rearrangement joins TRBV23-1 to TRBJ1-5; 10 bases agree with TRBD1. TRBV23-1 is an open reading frame, and its role is uncertain. This CDR3 spans 17 amino acids. The V gene end was trimmed by 2 bases and the J gene end by 7 bases; junction bases not matched to a gene: 11. Here the CDR3 reads CASSQASGTGVDQPQHF. Here the CDR3 DNA reads TGCGCCAGCAGTCAAGCGTCCGGGACAGGGGTCGACCAGCCCCAGCATTTT.